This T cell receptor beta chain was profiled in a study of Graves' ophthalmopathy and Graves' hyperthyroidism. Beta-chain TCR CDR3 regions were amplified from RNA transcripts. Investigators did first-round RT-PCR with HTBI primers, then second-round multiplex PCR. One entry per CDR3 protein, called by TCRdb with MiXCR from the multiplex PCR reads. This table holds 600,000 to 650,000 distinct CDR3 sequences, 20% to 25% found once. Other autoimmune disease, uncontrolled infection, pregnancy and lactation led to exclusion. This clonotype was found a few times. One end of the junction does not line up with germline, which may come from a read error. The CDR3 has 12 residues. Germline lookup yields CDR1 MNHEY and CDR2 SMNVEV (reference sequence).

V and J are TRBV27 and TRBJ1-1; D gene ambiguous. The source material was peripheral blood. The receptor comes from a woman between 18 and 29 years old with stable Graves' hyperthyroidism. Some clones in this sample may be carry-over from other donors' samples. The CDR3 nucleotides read TGTGCCAGCAGTCCGGGTAACACTGAAGTTTTCTTT. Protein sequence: CASSPGNTEVFF.